A single T cell receptor (beta chain) is shown here with its context. No antigen is known for it. Treatment specified: about 20 received Ad26.COV2.S at low or high dose, single or two shots; a few received placebo; per-sample allocation not given. Sampling took place 63 days after the first vaccine or placebo injection. These data are taken from a study of Ad26.COV2.S vaccination and SARS-CoV-2 variants. Whole-study context: It was the COV1001 Ad26.COV2.S trial arm that included the donor.

Findings and caveats of the study: Spike-specific TCR breadth ran higher among vaccine recipients than placebo recipients.

Profiled with immunoSEQ multiplex PCR; TCRdb holds only in-frame clones, not every one. The data contain 200,000 to 300,000 clones, 88% of them seen just once; the ten biggest clones take up about 10%. Germline lookup yields CDR1 SGHNT and CDR2 YYREEE (reference sequence). The CDR3 length is 15 residues. Deletions cut 1 base from V and 0 bases from J, with 10 bases between. This sequence joins TRBV5-4 and TRBJ1-1, with no clear D. The sequence was collected from a person aged 18-65 years who received the Ad26.COV2.S COVID-19 vaccine or a placebo. The sequencing here drew on peripheral blood, taken in a trial of Ad26.COV2.S vaccine versus placebo. The CDR3 loop is CASSLNFGLNTEAFF. CDR3 DNA: TGTGCCAGCAGCTTGAATTTCGGCTTGAACACTGAAGCTTTCTTT.